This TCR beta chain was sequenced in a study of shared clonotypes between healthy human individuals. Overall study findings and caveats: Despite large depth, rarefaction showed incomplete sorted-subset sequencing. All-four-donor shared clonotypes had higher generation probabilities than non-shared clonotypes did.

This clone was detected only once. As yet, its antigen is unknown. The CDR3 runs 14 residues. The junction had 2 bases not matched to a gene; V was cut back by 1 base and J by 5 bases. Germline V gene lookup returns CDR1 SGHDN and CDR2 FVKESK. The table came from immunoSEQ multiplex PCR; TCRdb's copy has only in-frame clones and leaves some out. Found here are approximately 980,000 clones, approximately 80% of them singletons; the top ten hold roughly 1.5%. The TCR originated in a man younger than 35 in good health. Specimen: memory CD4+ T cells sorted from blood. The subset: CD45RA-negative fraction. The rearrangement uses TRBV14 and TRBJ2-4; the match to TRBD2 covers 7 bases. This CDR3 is CASSQGLAENIQYF. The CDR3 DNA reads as TGTGCCAGCAGCCAAGGGCTAGCGGAAAACATTCAGTACTTC.